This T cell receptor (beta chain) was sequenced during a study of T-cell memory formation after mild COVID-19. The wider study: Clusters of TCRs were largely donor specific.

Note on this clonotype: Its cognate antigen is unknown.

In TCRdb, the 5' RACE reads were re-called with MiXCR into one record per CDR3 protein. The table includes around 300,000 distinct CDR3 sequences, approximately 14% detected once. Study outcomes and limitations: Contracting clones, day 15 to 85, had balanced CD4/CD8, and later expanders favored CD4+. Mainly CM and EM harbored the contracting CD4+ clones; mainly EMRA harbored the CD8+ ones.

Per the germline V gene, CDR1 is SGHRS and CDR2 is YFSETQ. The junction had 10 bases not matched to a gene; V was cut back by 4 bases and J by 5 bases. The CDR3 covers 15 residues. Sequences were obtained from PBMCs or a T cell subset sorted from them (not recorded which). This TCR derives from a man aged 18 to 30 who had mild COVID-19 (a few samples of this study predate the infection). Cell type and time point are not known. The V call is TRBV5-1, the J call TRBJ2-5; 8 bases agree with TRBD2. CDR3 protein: CASSPAGVRVETQYF. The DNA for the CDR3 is TGCGCCAGCAGCCCAGCGGGGGTAAGGGTGGAGACCCAGTACTTC.